The 24 T cell receptor beta chains below come from one sample, sequenced in a study of T-cell memory formation after mild COVID-19. A single record per CDR3 protein comes from TCRdb applying MiXCR to the 5' RACE reads. The data show more than 110,000 distinct CDR3 sequences, approximately 26% seen once. Sequencing was done on a sample of PBMCs or a T cell subset sorted from them (not recorded which). Receptor source: an adult woman who had mild COVID-19 (a few samples of this study predate the infection). Cell type and time point are not known.

This clonotype was found a few times. The chain uses TRBV20-1 and TRBJ1-1; D ambiguous. CDR3 size: 11 residues. CDR1 is DFQATT, CDR2 SNEGSKA, per germline (reference sequence). Trimming left V 5 bases short and J 5 bases short, with 9 bases between. CDR3 sequence reads: CSAPVGTEAFF. CDR3 coding DNA: TGCAGTGCTCCCGTTGGAACTGAAGCTTTCTTT.

The CDR3 reads CASSERGVNTEAFF. CDR3 coding DNA: TGTGCCAGCAGTGAGCGGGGTGTGAACACTGAAGCTTTCTTT. The genes are TRBV2 and TRBJ1-1; D gene unclear. Germline-derived CDR1 and CDR2 are SNHLY and FYNNEI. With 3 bases removed from V and 0 bases from J, the gap between germline ends came to 8 bases. The CDR3 spans 14 residues.

This clonotype has just a few counts. The gene calls are TRBV5-1 and TRBJ2-1; 7 bases agree with TRBD2. CDR3 size: 15 residues. The germline gives CDR1 SGHRS, CDR2 YFSETQ. Trimming took 7 bases from V and 3 from J; bases not matched to a gene: 10. CDR3 DNA: TGCGCCAGCGCCTCGGGGGGAGGGCTCTACAATGAGCAGTTCTTC. Its protein is CASASGGGLYNEQFF.

At least ten counts were recorded for this clonotype. The J gene is TRBJ1-1, the V gene TRBV7-9; D gene ambiguous. Trimming took 5 bases from V and 1 from J, leaving 8 bases between them. The CDR3 runs 13 residues. Germline V gene data show CDR1 as SEHNR and CDR2 as FQNEAQ (reference sequence). The CDR3 is CASSLGQNTEAFF. The CDR3 region has the DNA TGTGCCAGCAGCCTTGGCCAGAACACTGAAGCTTTCTTT. The full variable domain, in which reference TRBV7-9 and TRBJ1-1 provide the parts outside the CDR3, is DTGVSQNPRHKITKRGQNVTFRCDPISEHNRLYWYRQTLGQGPEFLTYFQNEAQLEKSRLLSDRFSAERPKGSFSTLEIQRTEQGDSAMYLCASSLGQNTEAFFGQGTRLTVV.

The V call is TRBV28, the J call TRBJ1-1; unclear D gene. V was shortened by 5 bases and J by 11 bases, with 21 bases between the two germline ends. The CDR3 extends over 14 amino acids. Germline loops: CDR1 MDHEN, CDR2 SYDVKM. DNA for the CDR3: TGTGCCAGCAGTCCAACCTCGGACGCGGGCTTTGCTTTCTTT. As protein: CASSPTSDAGFAFF.

This chain joins TRBV5-1 and TRBJ2-7, with D tentatively TRBD2 (6 bases). CDR3 length: 18 amino acids. From germline, CDR1 is SGHRS and CDR2 YFSETQ. V dropped 0 bases and J dropped 4 bases, with 23 bases sitting between them. The CDR3 is CASSLVPDGGVSSYEQYF. The CDR3 coding sequence is TGCGCCAGCAGCTTGGTTCCGGACGGAGGGGTCAGCTCTTACGAGCAGTACTTC.

This sequence joins TRBV7-9 and TRBJ2-7; D not resolved. Between the trimmed V and J ends, which lost 6 bases and 7 bases, there was a span of 13 bases. The CDR3 is 12 amino acids. The V gene's germline CDR1 is SEHNR and CDR2 FQNEAQ (reference sequence). CDR3 DNA sequence: TGTGCCAGCAGTTCCGGGCCTACGGAGCAGTACTTC. Translating it yields CASSSGPTEQYF.

This clonotype was counted a few times. The CDR3 protein is CASSYSKWQGDGYTF. CDR3 bases: TGTGCCAGCAGTTACTCGAAATGGCAGGGGGATGGCTACACCTTC. The rearrangement joins TRBV6-5 to TRBJ1-2; 7 nucleotides line up with TRBD1. CDR1 is MNHEY and CDR2 is SVGAGI in the germline V gene. The CDR3 length is 15 residues. Trimming removed 0 bases from V and 6 bases from J; junction bases left unmatched: 7.

CDR3 bases: TGTGCCAGCAGCTTAGTGGCTAGCGTGGTGACAGATACGCAGTATTTT. This gives the protein CASSLVASVVTDTQYF. The chain recombines TRBV7-9 with TRBJ2-3; TRBD2 is a possible D gene (6 bases). The CDR3 runs to 16 residues. Trimming left V 1 base short and J 3 bases short, with 14 bases between. Germline CDR1 is SEHNR and CDR2 is FQNEAQ (reference sequence).

The gene calls are TRBV6-7 and TRBJ1-4; a possible D gene is TRBD1 (5 bases). TRBV6-7 is reported as an ORF; its role is uncertain. There are 15 residues in the CDR3. The germline V and J ends were trimmed by 7 bases and 8 bases, with 20 bases remaining between them. CDR3 residues: CASTLRGGDREKLFF. CDR3 DNA: TGTGCCAGCACTTTACGAGGAGGGGATCGGGAAAAACTGTTTTTT.

J is TRBJ2-1 and V is TRBV4-1; D is possibly TRBD1 (5 bases). Germline CDR1 reads MGHRA; CDR2 reads YSYEKL. Trimming stripped 4 bases from V and 10 bases from J, with 23 bases between. The CDR3 consists of 16 residues. The chain's CDR3 is CASSPSPTDDLPEQFF. The CDR3 nucleotides are TGCGCCAGCAGCCCCTCTCCGACAGACGACCTTCCCGAGCAGTTCTTC.

The sample holds a few counts of this clonotype. This chain links TRBV20-1 with TRBJ2-7, with D perhaps TRBD1 (6 bases). Per germline, CDR1 DFQATT and CDR2 SNEGSKA (reference sequence). The CDR3 spans 12 residues. The V and J ends lost 6 bases and 0 bases respectively, with 9 bases between them. The CDR3, as DNA: TGCAGTGCAGGGACATACTCCTACGAGCAGTACTTC. It codes for CSAGTYSYEQYF.

This clonotype was counted a few times. The V call is TRBV3-1, the J call TRBJ2-3; the D is unclear. The germline V and J ends were trimmed by 0 bases and 4 bases, with 11 bases remaining between them. Germline CDR1 reads LGHDT; CDR2 reads YNNKEL (reference sequence). The CDR3 loop spans 15 amino acids. CDR3 loop: CASSQEEVASDTQYF. DNA of the CDR3: TGTGCCAGCAGCCAAGAAGAGGTAGCTTCAGATACGCAGTATTTT.

This clonotype came up many times. The chain employs TRBV20-1 and TRBJ1-2; D may be TRBD1 (6 bases). The CDR3 sequence is 14 residues long. In germline, CDR1 is DFQATT, CDR2 SNEGSKA (reference sequence). Deletions cut 5 bases from V and 8 bases from J, with 21 bases between. The CDR3 DNA reads as TGCAGTGCTGCCCCCACCTATGGGGGCTTGGGCTACACCTTC. The encoded protein is CSAAPTYGGLGYTF.

The chain combines TRBV4-3 with TRBJ2-1; TRBD1 matches 9 bases. The CDR3 spans 15 residues. Germline CDR1 LGHNA, CDR2 YSLEER. V dropped 5 bases and J dropped 7; count of bases not matched to a gene: 9. The CDR3 DNA follows: TGCGCCAGCAGCTTCCGGACAGGGGCAGAAAATGAGCAGTTCTTC. This sequence encodes CASSFRTGAENEQFF.

This clonotype appeared a few times. This chain connects TRBV6-2 or TRBV6-3 to TRBJ1-2; 7 bases align to TRBD1. The CDR3 consists of 17 residues. Trimming cost V 5 bases and J 0 bases; bases outside gene matches: 12. The germline CDR1 and CDR2 sequences are MNHEY and SVGEGT. The CDR3 reads CASSLLYTGDPNYGYTF. CDR3 nucleotides: TGTGCCAGCAGTCTCCTCTACACAGGGGACCCTAACTATGGCTACACCTTC.

This chain links TRBV12-3 or TRBV12-4 with TRBJ2-1; possibly TRBD1 for D (5 bases). The ends were cut back, 6 bases at V and 7 bases at J, with 16 bases in the middle. The CDR3 has 14 residues. CDR3 nucleotide sequence: TGTGCCAGCAGCTTTTCAGGACAACTAAATGAGCAGTTCTTC. Translating it yields CASSFSGQLNEQFF.

This clonotype was observed at least ten times. The gene calls are TRBV6-4 and TRBJ2-3; TRBD1 aligns across 10 bases. The germline CDR1 and CDR2 sequences are MRHNA and SNTAGT. The CDR3 sequence is 17 residues long. V lost 0 bases, J lost 4 bases, and 7 bases stayed unmatched. CDR3 nucleotides: TGTGCCAGCAGTGACTCGATTCCGGGACAGGGGTCAGATACGCAGTATTTT. Its translation is CASSDSIPGQGSDTQYF.

This clonotype occurred many times. The gene calls are TRBV7-9 and TRBJ2-1; D is ambiguous. The CDR3 has 15 amino acids. CDR1 is SEHNR and CDR2 is FQNEAQ in the germline V gene (reference sequence). Trimming pared 4 bases from V and 4 bases from J, leaving 14 bases between. The chain's CDR3 is CASSSTSPSYNEQFF. The DNA for the CDR3 is TGTGCCAGCAGCTCAACATCGCCTTCTTACAATGAGCAGTTCTTC.

This clonotype came up a few times. The CDR3 region is CASSLVRDEQYF. CDR3 sequence (DNA): TGTGCCAGCAGTTTAGTGAGGGACGAGCAGTACTTC. The V call is TRBV12-3 or TRBV12-4, the J call TRBJ2-7; D may be TRBD2 (5 bases). The CDR3 extends over 12 amino acids. V lost 1 base and J 5 bases, leaving 6 bases between the germline ends.

This clonotype was observed at least ten times. The chain employs TRBV20-1 and TRBJ2-5; no clear D. The V end lost 1 base, the J end lost 7 bases, and 13 bases lay between the germline ends. Germline V gene sequence: CDR1 DFQATT, CDR2 SNEGSKA (reference sequence). The CDR3 spans 13 residues. This chain's CDR3 is CSARASGLGTQYF. In DNA, the CDR3 is TGCAGTGCTAGAGCCTCTGGCCTTGGGACCCAGTACTTC.

The gene calls are TRBV7-9 and TRBJ2-3; tentatively, D is TRBD2 (6 bases). This CDR3 has 17 residues. Between the trimmed V and J ends, which lost 1 base and 5 bases, there was a span of 19 bases. The germline gives CDR1 SEHNR, CDR2 FQNEAQ (reference sequence). The CDR3 here is CASSLEAAGMNGDTQYF. The CDR3 coding sequence is TGTGCCAGCAGCTTAGAGGCAGCGGGTATGAATGGAGATACGCAGTATTTT.

The rearrangement joins TRBV12-3 or TRBV12-4 to TRBJ1-4; TRBD1 agrees at 9 bases. V lost 5 bases to trimming and J lost 6 bases; unmatched junction nucleotides: 4. There are 14 residues in the CDR3. CDR3 in DNA: TGTGCCAGCAGTATACAGGGGGCCCATGAAAAACTGTTTTTT. It encodes CASSIQGAHEKLFF.

The chain carries TRBV6-2 or TRBV6-3 and TRBJ2-4; D not resolved. V dropped 6 bases and J dropped 1 base, with 7 bases sitting between them. Looked up from germline, CDR1 is MNHEY and CDR2 is SVGEGT. The length of the CDR3 is 13 residues. Here the CDR3 reads CASSPSAKNIQYF. DNA of the CDR3: TGTGCCAGCAGCCCCAGTGCCAAAAACATTCAGTACTTC.